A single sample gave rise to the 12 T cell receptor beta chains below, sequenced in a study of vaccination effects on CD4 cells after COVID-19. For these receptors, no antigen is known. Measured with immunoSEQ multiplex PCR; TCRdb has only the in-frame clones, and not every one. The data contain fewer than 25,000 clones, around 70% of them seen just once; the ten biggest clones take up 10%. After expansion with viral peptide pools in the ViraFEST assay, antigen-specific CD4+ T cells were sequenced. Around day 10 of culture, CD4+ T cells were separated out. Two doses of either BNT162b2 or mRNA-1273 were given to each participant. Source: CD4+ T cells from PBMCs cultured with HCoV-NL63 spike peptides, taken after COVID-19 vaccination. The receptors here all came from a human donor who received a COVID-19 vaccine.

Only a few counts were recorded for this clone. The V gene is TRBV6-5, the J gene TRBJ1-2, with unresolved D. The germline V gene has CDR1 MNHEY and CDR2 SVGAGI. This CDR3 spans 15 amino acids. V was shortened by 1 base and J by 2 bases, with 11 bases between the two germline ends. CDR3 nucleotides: TGTGCCAGCAGTTACTACGGCCAGACCAACTATGGCTACACCTTC. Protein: CASSYYGQTNYGYTF.

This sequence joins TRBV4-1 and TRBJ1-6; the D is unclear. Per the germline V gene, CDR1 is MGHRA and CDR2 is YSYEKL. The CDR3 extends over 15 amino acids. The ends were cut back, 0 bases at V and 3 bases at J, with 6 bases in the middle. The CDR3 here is CASSQEDGYNSPLHF. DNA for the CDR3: TGCGCCAGCAGCCAAGAGGACGGCTATAATTCACCCCTCCACTTT.

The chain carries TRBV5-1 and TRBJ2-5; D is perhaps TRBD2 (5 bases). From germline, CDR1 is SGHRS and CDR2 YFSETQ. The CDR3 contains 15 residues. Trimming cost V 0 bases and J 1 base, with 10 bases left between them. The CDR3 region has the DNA TGCGCCAGCAGCTTGGGGACTCAAACCCAAGAGACCCAGTACTTC. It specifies CASSLGTQTQETQYF.

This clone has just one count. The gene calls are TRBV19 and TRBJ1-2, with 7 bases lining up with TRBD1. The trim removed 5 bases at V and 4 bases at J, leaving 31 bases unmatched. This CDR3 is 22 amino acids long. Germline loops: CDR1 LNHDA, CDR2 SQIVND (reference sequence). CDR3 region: CASSPIGRGAPPIRRVGYGYTF. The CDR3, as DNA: TGTGCCAGTAGTCCAATCGGCAGGGGGGCTCCCCCTATACGAAGGGTGGGCTATGGCTACACCTTC.

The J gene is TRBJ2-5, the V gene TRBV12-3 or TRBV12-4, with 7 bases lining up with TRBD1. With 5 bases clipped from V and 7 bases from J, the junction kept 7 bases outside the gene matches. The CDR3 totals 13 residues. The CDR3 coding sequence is TGTGCCAGCAGTCTTAAAGACAGGGCGACCCAGTACTTC. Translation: CASSLKDRATQYF.

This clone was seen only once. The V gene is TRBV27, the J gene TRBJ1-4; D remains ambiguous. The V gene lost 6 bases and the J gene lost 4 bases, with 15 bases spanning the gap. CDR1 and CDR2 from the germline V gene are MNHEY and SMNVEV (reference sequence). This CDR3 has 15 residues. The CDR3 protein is CASSPILWGNEKLFF. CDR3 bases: TGTGCCAGCAGCCCGATTCTGTGGGGTAATGAAAAACTGTTTTTT.

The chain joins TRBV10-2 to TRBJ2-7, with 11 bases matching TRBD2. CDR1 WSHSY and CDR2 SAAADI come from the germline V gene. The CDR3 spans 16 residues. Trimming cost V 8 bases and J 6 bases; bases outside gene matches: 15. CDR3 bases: TGCGCCAGCCAGGGGGCAGGGCTAGCGGGAGGTCGCGAGCAGTACTTC. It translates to CASQGAGLAGGREQYF.

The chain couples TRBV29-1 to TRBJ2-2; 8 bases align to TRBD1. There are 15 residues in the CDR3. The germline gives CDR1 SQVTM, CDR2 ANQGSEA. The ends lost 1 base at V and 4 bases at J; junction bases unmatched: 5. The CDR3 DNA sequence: TGCAGCGTTGAAGGTCAGGGGGCGGGCACCGGGGAGCTGTTTTTT. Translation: CSVEGQGAGTGELFF.

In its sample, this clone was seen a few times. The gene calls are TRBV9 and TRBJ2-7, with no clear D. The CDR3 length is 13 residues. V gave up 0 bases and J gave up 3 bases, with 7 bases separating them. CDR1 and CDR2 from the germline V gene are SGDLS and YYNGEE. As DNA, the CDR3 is TGTGCCAGCAGCGTAGACGGTCTCTACGAGCAGTACTTC. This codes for CASSVDGLYEQYF.

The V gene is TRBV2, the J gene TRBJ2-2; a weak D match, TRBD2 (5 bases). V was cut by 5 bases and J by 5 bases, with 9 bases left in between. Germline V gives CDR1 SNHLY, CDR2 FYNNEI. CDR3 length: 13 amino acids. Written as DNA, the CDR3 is TGTGCCAGCAGTACTAGAACTACCGGGGAGCTGTTTTTT. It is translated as CASSTRTTGELFF.

The CDR3 sequence: CASGLVTGRAETQYF. Here the CDR3 DNA reads TGTGCTAGTGGTTTGGTAACCGGGAGGGCAGAGACCCAGTACTTC. The chain uses TRBV12-5 and TRBJ2-5; 8 nucleotides agree with TRBD2. Trimming cost V 0 bases and J 4 bases; bases outside gene matches: 4. The CDR3 is 15 amino acids. Germline V CDR1 and CDR2: LGHNT, FRNRAP.

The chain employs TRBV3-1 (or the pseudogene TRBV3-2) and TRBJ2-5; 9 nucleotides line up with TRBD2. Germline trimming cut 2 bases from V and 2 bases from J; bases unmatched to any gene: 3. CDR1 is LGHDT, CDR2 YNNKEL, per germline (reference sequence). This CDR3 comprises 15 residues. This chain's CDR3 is CASSQLAGLQETQYF. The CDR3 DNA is TGTGCCAGCAGCCAACTAGCGGGGTTACAAGAGACCCAGTACTTC.